Below, one T cell receptor (beta chain) is given with its context. Antigen specificity is unknown. A junction end diverges from the germline sequence, so it may reflect a read error. Germline CDR1 is MDHEN and CDR2 is SYDVKM. The CDR3 extends over 13 amino acids. The data are from a study of OX40 agonist ivuxolimab in advanced cancers. Background on the study: The study enrolled dose-escalation patients with hepatocellular carcinoma, melanoma, renal cell or head and neck cancer. Three partial responders included one hepatocellular carcinoma patient and two cutaneous melanoma patients.

Whole-study results and caveats: At 0.1 to 3.0 mg/kg, CD4+ and CD8+ blood T cells expanded clonally by week 6.

Method: immunoSEQ multiplex PCR; TCRdb's copy keeps in-frame clones and lacks some. The sample yields roughly 68,000 clones, around 80% seen once. The chain couples TRBV28 to TRBJ1-2; 7 bases align to TRBD1. Sample: CD4+ or CD8+ T cells sorted from blood, taken in a trial of the OX40 agonist ivuxolimab. The clonotype originates from an adult with an advanced solid tumor such as melanoma, head and neck, liver or kidney cancer. The CDR3 region has the DNA TGTGCCAGCGACATTCCCTCGGGAGGGGGCTTCACCTTC. The encoded protein is CASDIPSGGGFTF.